The TCR beta chain described here comes from a study (dated by TCRdb to the mid-2010s). The study in broad terms: Whether tumor-infiltrating Tregs in breast cancer are recruited from blood Tregs or converted in situ from other CD4+ T cell subsets was tested.

Memory CD4+ T cells were isolated as CD4+CD45RO+CD25- cells. Tregs, naive and memory CD4+ T cells from tumor, blood and ipsilateral draining lymph nodes of roughly 5 breast cancer patients underwent full-length TCR alpha and beta sequencing. Tumor tissue and lymph nodes from ipsilateral axillary dissection were perfused with PBS, minced and digested with collagenase I and hyaluronidase. Ficoll density gradient centrifugation was used to isolate mononuclear cells from either lymph nodes or about 49 ml of peripheral blood. FACS confirmed that the sorted cell populations were more than 90% pure. Broad study findings and their caveats: Rather than covering whole repertoires, validation in the larger cohort was restricted to a single TCR beta V-J rearrangement. The TCR gene usage of tumor memory CD4+ T cells clustered together with blood and lymph node memory CD4+ cells and with lymph node naive CD4+ cells. Tumor-infiltrating Treg TCR alpha and beta sequences overlapped most with tumor naive CD4+ T cells, then with blood naive CD4+ T cells.

This clonotype was counted many times. This receptor's antigen is unknown. The record has no base qualities; no much larger clone is one base away. Amplification of full-length TCR variable regions was done by 5' RACE PCR using constant-region reverse primers, and this step was followed by semi-nested PCR with Nested Universal Primer A. Using the ReliaPrep RNA Cell Miniprep System, total RNA was extracted, and the SMARTer RACE 5'/3' Kit was then used to reverse transcribe the RNA into 5'RACE-ready cDNA. Multiplex adaptors were used to barcode the full-length TCR alpha and beta libraries, which were then sequenced on an Illumina MiSeq. As for the authors' bioinformatics: For each of nine subset-tissue groups, sequencing data from the five patients were pooled, and the groups were compared by unsupervised clustering of TCR gene usage. The Morisita-Horn index was used to calculate repertoire similarity, with shared sequences weighted by how much each contributed to each repertoire. TCRdb ran its own pipeline on the public reads, namely fastp trimming at Q25 and MiXCR clone calling, and kept in-frame beta chains. Every entry covers one CDR3 protein and lists the most common genes and DNA from its rows. TCRdb's processing, not the study's, gives the V and J calls here. The sample table contains just under 65,000 distinct CDR3 sequences; only one count was recorded for 20% to 25% of them. In total, the top ten clones hold more than 2.5% of the sample.

CDR3 length: 13 amino acids, cysteine to phenylalanine. Just the 39-base CDR3 DNA is kept, in frame starting at base 1. Trimming removed 5 bases from V and 0 bases from J, leaving 7 bases between the germline ends. This sequence originates from a female donor with breast cancer. Recombination connected TRBV12-3 or TRBV12-4 to TRBJ1-1, with the D gene not confidently named. Sequenced sample: memory CD4+ T cells sorted from a lymph node. What this sample's cell subset or site label stands for: memory CD4+ T cells, CD4+CD45RO+CD25-. The nucleotides read TGTGCCAGCAGTCCCGGACTGAACACTGAAGCTTTCTTT. Its protein is CASSPGLNTEAFF.